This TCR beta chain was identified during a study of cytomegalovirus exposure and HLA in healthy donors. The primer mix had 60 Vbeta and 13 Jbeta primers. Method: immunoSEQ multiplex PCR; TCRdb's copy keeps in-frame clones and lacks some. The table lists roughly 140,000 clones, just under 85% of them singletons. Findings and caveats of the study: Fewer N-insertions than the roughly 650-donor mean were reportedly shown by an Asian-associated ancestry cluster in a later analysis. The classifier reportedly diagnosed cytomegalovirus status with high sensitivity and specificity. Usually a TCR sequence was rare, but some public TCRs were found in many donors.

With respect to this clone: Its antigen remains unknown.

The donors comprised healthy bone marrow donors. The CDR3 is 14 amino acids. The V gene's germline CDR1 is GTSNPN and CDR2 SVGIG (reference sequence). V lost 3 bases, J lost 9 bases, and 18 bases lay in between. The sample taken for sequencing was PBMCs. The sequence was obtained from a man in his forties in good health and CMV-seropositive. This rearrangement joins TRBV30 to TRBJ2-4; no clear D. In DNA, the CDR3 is TGTGCCTGGAGGGCGGCTTGGTCAGAAGGCATTCAGTACTTC. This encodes CAWRAAWSEGIQYF.